The 5 T cell receptor beta chains listed next were all sequenced from one sample in a study of OX40 agonist ivuxolimab in advanced cancers. Measured with immunoSEQ multiplex PCR; TCRdb has only the in-frame clones, and not every one. The sample holds roughly 67,000 clones, around nine tenths seen once. The sample in question was CD4+ or CD8+ T cells sorted from blood, obtained in a trial of the OX40 agonist ivuxolimab. The origin of the receptors is an adult with an advanced solid tumor such as melanoma, head and neck, liver or kidney cancer.

The chain links TRBV30 to TRBJ1-1; D remains unclear. Germline V gives CDR1 GTSNPN, CDR2 SVGIG (reference sequence). The CDR3 is made up of 17 amino acids. V lost 2 bases, J lost 0 bases, and 19 bases lay in between. CDR3 protein: CAWSFLGVTRLNTEAFF. CDR3 nucleotide sequence: TGTGCCTGGAGTTTTCTAGGCGTGACACGATTGAACACTGAAGCTTTCTTT.

The J gene is TRBJ2-1, the V gene TRBV5-8; 9 nucleotides align to TRBD2. The CDR3 has 16 amino acids. V lost 7 bases and J lost 1; bases outside the gene matches: 9. Germline loops: CDR1 SGHTS, CDR2 YDEGEE. The CDR3 sequence: CASSSRGLASYNEQFF. In DNA form, the CDR3 reads TGTGCCAGCTCTTCGAGGGGACTAGCTTCCTACAATGAGCAGTTCTTC.

The chain recombines TRBV7-2 with TRBJ1-6, with unresolved D. The CDR3 sequence is 16 residues long. Per germline, CDR1 SGHTA and CDR2 FQGNSA. The V end was cut by 1 base, the J end by 0 bases, with 7 bases between. The CDR3 DNA sequence: TGTGCCAGCAGCTTAGTACAGTCCTCCTATAATTCACCCCTCCACTTT. This codes for CASSLVQSSYNSPLHF.

This sequence joins TRBV7-2 and TRBJ1-1; unclear D gene. V lost 5 bases and J lost 3, with 10 bases in between. The CDR3 has 13 residues. CDR1 is SGHTA and CDR2 is FQGNSA in the germline V gene. The CDR3 sequence is CASSGRPDTEAFF. The CDR3 DNA is TGTGCCAGCAGCGGGCGGCCTGACACTGAAGCTTTCTTT.

The gene calls are TRBV25-1 and TRBJ1-2; D possibly corresponds to TRBD1 (5 bases). V lost 3 bases to trimming and J lost 2 bases, with 10 bases between them. Germline lookup yields CDR1 MGHDK and CDR2 SYGVNS. The CDR3 loop spans 14 amino acids. The CDR3 here is CASSDWGLNYGYTF. CDR3 in DNA: TGTGCCAGCAGTGACTGGGGGTTGAACTATGGCTACACCTTC.